This is a list of T cell receptor beta chains from one sample in a study of T cells in Graves' hyperthyroidism and ophthalmopathy. TCRdb re-derived calls from the multiplex PCR reads in MiXCR, one entry per CDR3 protein. The sample includes over 450,000 distinct CDR3 sequences, around 14% of them seen just once. The sample was blood. These receptor sequences come from a woman aged 18-29 years with Graves' hyperthyroidism. CDR3s include the opening cysteine and the closing phenylalanine or tryptophan. Fields, in order: D gene, clone size, J gene, V gene, CDR3 protein, CDR3 DNA. D genes are given only for firm matches. A row's size may be missing; if present it is once, few, many or a size class.

TRBD1,few,TRBJ1-4,TRBV6-2/TRBV6-3,CASSPGTVYEKLFF,TGTGCCAGCAGCCCCGGGACAGTTTACGAAAAACTGTTTTTT
TRBD1,many,TRBJ1-6,TRBV27,CASSPGGSNSPLHF,TGTGCCAGCAGCCCAGGGGGGTCTAATTCACCCCTCCACTTT
TRBD1,.,TRBJ2-7,TRBV6-1,CASRGTGPPREQYF,TGTGCCAGCAGGGGGACAGGACCTCCCCGCGAGCAGTACTTC
TRBD2,many,TRBJ2-6,TRBV5-1,CASTPMGGAGANVLTF,TGCGCCAGCACCCCTATGGGAGGGGCTGGGGCCAACGTCCTGACTTTC
TRBD1,many,TRBJ1-2,TRBV12-3/TRBV12-4,CASSTRTGNYGYTF,TGTGCCAGCAGTACGCGGACAGGAAACTATGGCTACACCTTC
TRBD1,.,TRBJ1-1,TRBV10-3,CATLDRGIAEAFF,TGTGCCACCTTGGACAGGGGGATAGCTGAAGCTTTCTTT
TRBD1,.,TRBJ1-3,TRBV7-9,CASSSSRDRGPFSGNTIYF,TGTGCCAGCAGCTCGTCCCGGGACAGGGGCCCGTTCTCTGGAAACACCATATATTTT
TRBD1,.,TRBJ2-2,TRBV14,CASSQFRGRTNTGELFF,TGTGCCAGCAGCCAATTCAGGGGGCGGACGAACACCGGGGAGCTGTTTTTT
.,many,TRBJ1-5,TRBV12-3/TRBV12-4,CASRGDDGNQPQHF,TGTGCCAGCAGGGGCGACGACGGCAATCAGCCCCAGCATTTT
.,many,TRBJ1-2,TRBV19,CASNGQFGGYTF,TGTGCCAGTAACGGACAGTTCGGTGGCTACACCTTC
TRBD1,many,TRBJ1-2,TRBV6-2/TRBV6-3,CASRSTGDYGYTF,TGTGCCAGCAGATCGACAGGGGACTATGGCTACACCTTC
TRBD2,many,TRBJ2-7,TRBV11-3,CASSLGTRTYEQYF,TGTGCCAGCAGCTTGGGGACTAGAACCTACGAGCAGTACTTC
.,.,TRBJ2-1,TRBV9,CASSPTRELYNEQFF,TGTGCCAGCAGCCCCACCCGGGAGCTCTACAATGAGCAGTTCTTC
TRBD1,many,TRBJ1-1,TRBV11-1,CASSGTGHTEAFF,TGTGCCAGCAGTGGGACAGGGCACACTGAAGCTTTCTTT